A single sample is the source of the 26 T cell receptor beta chains below, sequenced in a study of blood T cell repertoires in COVID-19. The data were produced by immunoSEQ multiplex PCR, yet TCRdb's version contains in-frame clones alone and is incomplete. Among roughly 380,000 clones, 80% to 90% were seen once, and the ten largest hold approximately 1.3%. Sequenced input: PBMCs or T cells enriched from blood (not recorded which). The source of these receptors is a man aged 25 to 45 who had recovered from COVID-19.

This clone was recorded once. The rearrangement uses TRBV7-2 and TRBJ1-5, with 8 positions matching TRBD1. CDR3 size: 15 residues. Per the germline V gene, CDR1 is SGHTA and CDR2 is FQGNSA. With 6 bases clipped from V and 7 bases from J, the junction kept 11 bases outside the gene matches. CDR3 in DNA: TGTGCCAGCAGTAAACAGGGGGGGGTTGGACAGCCCCAGCATTTT. This codes for CASSKQGGVGQPQHF.

This clone has just a few counts. The chain uses TRBV13 and TRBJ2-7, with TRBD1 identical over 8 bases. CDR3 length: 14 residues. The V gene's germline CDR1 is PRHDT and CDR2 FYEKMQ (reference sequence). With V trimmed by 5 bases and J by 2 bases, 5 bases remained unmatched. Here the CDR3 reads CASSTYRGAYEQYF. The CDR3 nucleotides read TGTGCCAGCAGCACCTACAGGGGGGCCTACGAGCAGTACTTC.

The J gene is TRBJ2-1, the V gene TRBV12-3 or TRBV12-4; D not certain. Trimming took 3 bases from V and 8 from J, leaving 8 bases between them. The CDR3 has 12 amino acids. The DNA for the CDR3 is TGTGCCAGCAGTTTTCCCCCCGATGAGCAGTTCTTC. It is translated as CASSFPPDEQFF.

The J gene is TRBJ1-2, the V gene TRBV5-4, with 8 bases matching TRBD1. This CDR3 is built from 14 residues. In germline, CDR1 is SGHNT, CDR2 YYREEE (reference sequence). With V trimmed by 4 bases and J by 3 bases, 5 bases remained unmatched. The CDR3, as DNA: TGTGCCAGCAGCGATGGGACAGGAGACTATGGCTACACCTTC. Amino acids: CASSDGTGDYGYTF.

The chain employs TRBV18 and TRBJ1-1; D is perhaps TRBD1 (5 bases). Germline V gene data show CDR1 as KGHSH and CDR2 as LQKENI. V was clipped by 8 bases and J by 0 bases, with 19 bases between them. This CDR3 has 16 residues. The chain's CDR3 is CASVSQGPALNTEAFF. In nucleotides, the CDR3 is TGTGCCAGCGTATCCCAGGGTCCTGCGTTGAACACTGAAGCTTTCTTT.

In this sample, this clone turned up a few times. This chain connects TRBV14 to TRBJ1-1; 12 bases map to TRBD1. The J segment lost 5 bases and the V segment lost 5 bases, leaving 6 bases of the junction unmatched. Germline V gives CDR1 SGHDN, CDR2 FVKESK. This CDR3 is built from 15 residues. CDR3 region: CASSWGQGARTEAFF. The CDR3, as DNA: TGTGCCAGCAGCTGGGGACAGGGGGCGCGAACTGAAGCTTTCTTT.

The chain links TRBV11-2 to TRBJ1-1; maybe TRBD1 (5 bases). V lost 5 bases, J lost 0 bases, and 16 bases lay in between. The CDR3 sequence is 16 residues long. Germline loops: CDR1 SGHAT, CDR2 FQNNGV. In DNA, the CDR3 is TGTGCCAGCAGCGGGGGGACGGGACTGATGAACACTGAAGCTTTCTTT. Residues: CASSGGTGLMNTEAFF.

This clone was detected only once. The chain recombines TRBV5-6 with TRBJ1-2, with a weak D call TRBD1 (6 bases). CDR3 length: 17 residues. V was trimmed by 2 bases and J by 0 bases, leaving 17 bases between them. The V gene's germline CDR1 is SGHDT and CDR2 YYEEEE. As DNA, the CDR3 is TGTGCCAGCAGCTTTGGACAGAACCCGACTCCTAACTATGGCTACACCTTC. The encoded protein is CASSFGQNPTPNYGYTF. Together with reference TRBV5-6 and TRBJ1-2, the CDR3 gives the full variable domain: DAGVTQSPTHLIKTRGQQVTLRCSPKSGHDTVSWYQQALGQGPQFIFQYYEEEERQRGNFPDRFSGHQFPNYSSELNVNALLLGDSALYLCASSFGQNPTPNYGYTFGSGTRLTVV.

J is TRBJ1-5 and V is TRBV18, with TRBD1 matching 7 bases. With 4 bases clipped from V and 1 base from J, the junction kept 7 bases outside the gene matches. Germline V lookup: CDR1 KGHSH, CDR2 LQKENI. The CDR3 spans 16 residues. CDR3 nucleotide sequence: TGTGCCAGCTCACAAAACAGGGGAGGAAGCAATCAGCCCCAGCATTTT. It is translated as CASSQNRGGSNQPQHF. Filled out from reference TRBV18 and TRBJ1-5, the complete variable domain reads NAGVMQNPRHLVRRRGQEARLRCSPMKGHSHVYWYRQLPEEGLKFMVYLQKENIIDESGMPKERFSAEFPKEGPSILRIQQVVRGDSAAYFCASSQNRGGSNQPQHFGDGTRLSIL.

The chain employs TRBV4-2 and TRBJ2-7, with 9 bases lining up with TRBD2. CDR1 and CDR2 from the germline V gene are LGHNA and YNFKEQ. Unmatched junction bases numbered 10, after V lost 0 bases and J lost 4 bases. The CDR3 length is 17 residues. In DNA form, the CDR3 reads TGTGCCAGCAGCCAAGATGGCGCTAGCGGGGTTGGGTACGAGCAGTACTTC. It specifies CASSQDGASGVGYEQYF.

The CDR3 DNA reads TGTGCCAGCAGGGGAGGGTATTATCAGCCCCAGCATTTT. It specifies CASRGGYYQPQHF. The chain uses TRBV28 and TRBJ1-5; D unresolved. The V end lost 6 bases, the J end lost 5 bases, and 11 bases lay between the germline ends. The CDR3 runs to 13 residues. The V gene's germline CDR1 is MDHEN and CDR2 SYDVKM.

The V and J genes are TRBV19 and TRBJ1-5; 8 positions match TRBD1. The CDR3 runs to 15 residues. V shed 3 bases and J 3 bases; nucleotides not matched to a gene: 4. Germline-derived CDR1 and CDR2 are LNHDA and SQIVND (reference sequence). CDR3 region: CASSIGTGNNQPQHF. DNA of the CDR3: TGTGCCAGTAGTATCGGGACAGGAAACAATCAGCCCCAGCATTTT.

The chain joins TRBV10-3 to TRBJ2-1, with D perhaps TRBD2 (5 bases). The CDR3 loop spans 15 amino acids. Germline CDR1 and CDR2: ENHRY and SYGVKD. V lost 2 bases to trimming and J lost 4 bases, with 12 bases between them. CDR3 sequence: CAISEEGRVYNEQFF. In nucleotides, the CDR3 is TGTGCCATCAGTGAGGAGGGAAGGGTGTACAATGAGCAGTTCTTC.

This chain connects TRBV9 to TRBJ1-1; weak D call: TRBD1 (6 bases). In germline, CDR1 is SGDLS, CDR2 YYNGEE. The CDR3 runs 14 residues. The germline V and J ends were trimmed by 4 bases and 4 bases, with 14 bases remaining between them. This CDR3 is CASSPSQGFTEAFF. CDR3 sequence (DNA): TGTGCCAGCAGCCCCTCACAGGGTTTCACTGAAGCTTTCTTT. The variable domain in full, completed from reference TRBV9 and TRBJ1-1, reads DSGVTQTPKHLITATGQRVTLRCSPRSGDLSVYWYQQSLDQGLQFLIQYYNGEERAKGNILERFSAQQFPDLHSELNLSSLELGDSALYFCASSPSQGFTEAFFGQGTRLTVV.

This clone was counted between two and nine times. This rearrangement joins TRBV19 to TRBJ1-5; D is unclear. The V gene's germline CDR1 is LNHDA and CDR2 SQIVND (reference sequence). CDR3 length equals 12 residues. V was pared by 5 bases and J by 5 bases, with 7 bases between. This chain's CDR3 is CASSQVHQPQHF. CDR3 nucleotides: TGTGCCAGTAGTCAGGTACATCAGCCCCAGCATTTT.

The chain is built from TRBV6-5 and TRBJ1-3; D remains unclear. The CDR3 runs to 13 residues. V shed 7 bases and J shed 4 bases, with 11 bases lying between them. Germline-derived CDR1 and CDR2 are MNHEY and SVGAGI. CDR3 sequence (DNA): TGTGCCAGCAACGCGGGAGGAGGAAACACCATATATTTT. Protein product: CASNAGGGNTIYF.

The V gene is TRBV18, the J gene TRBJ1-5; TRBD1 agrees at 7 bases. The CDR3 has 17 amino acids. Trimming took 1 base from V and 4 from J; bases not matched to a gene: 10. Germline CDR1 is KGHSH and CDR2 is LQKENI. The CDR3: CASSPLQTGKLNQPQHF. DNA for the CDR3: TGTGCCAGCTCACCACTACAGACAGGGAAACTTAATCAGCCCCAGCATTTT.

CDR3 in amino acids: CASSGGQGRYTF. Written as DNA, the CDR3 is TGTGCCAGCAGTGGAGGACAGGGGAGGTACACCTTC. The J gene is TRBJ1-2, the V gene TRBV25-1; 9 nucleotides line up with TRBD1. From germline, CDR1 is MGHDK and CDR2 SYGVNS. The V segment lost 4 bases and the J segment 11 bases; nucleotides outside the gene matches: 5. CDR3 length: 12 residues.

The chain links TRBV27 to TRBJ1-5; 11 nucleotides match TRBD1. The ends lost 4 bases at V and 5 bases at J; junction bases unmatched: 4. The CDR3 consists of 15 residues. Germline V gene data show CDR1 as MNHEY and CDR2 as SMNVEV (reference sequence). The CDR3 coding sequence is TGTGCCAGCAGTTCCCGGACAGGGGGCGATCAGCCCCAGCATTTT. Encoded protein: CASSSRTGGDQPQHF.

The chain uses TRBV6-5 and TRBJ2-7; TRBD1 agrees at 7 bases. J was trimmed by 2 bases and V by 1 base; bases with no gene match: 5. The length of the CDR3 is 15 residues. Germline CDR1 is MNHEY and CDR2 is SVGAGI. The CDR3 DNA reads TGTGCCAGCAGTTACTACAGCCAGGGGGCCTACGAGCAGTACTTC. Translated, it gives CASSYYSQGAYEQYF.

Only one count was recorded for this clone. V usage is TRBV11-2 and J usage is TRBJ2-3, with 10 nucleotides matching TRBD2. In germline, CDR1 is SGHAT, CDR2 FQNNGV. Trimming took 7 bases from V and 0 from J; bases not matched to a gene: 13. The CDR3 runs to 18 residues. The CDR3 DNA follows: TGTGCCAGCACTCGGGGGGTAGCGGGGGGCCTTAGCACAGATACGCAGTATTTT. Residues: CASTRGVAGGLSTDTQYF.

The chain has TRBV2 and TRBJ1-4, with 8 nucleotides matching TRBD1. CDR1 is SNHLY and CDR2 is FYNNEI in the germline V gene. This CDR3 contains 14 residues. The trim removed 5 bases at V and 8 bases at J, leaving 7 bases unmatched. CDR3: CASSIGTGVEKLFF. CDR3 in DNA: TGTGCCAGCAGTATAGGGACAGGAGTAGAAAAACTGTTTTTT. The entire variable domain, with the rest obtained from reference TRBV2 and TRBJ1-4, is as follows: EPEVTQTPSHQVTQMGQEVILRCVPISNHLYFYWYRQILGQKVEFLVSFYNNEISEKSEIFDDQFSVERPDGSNFTLKIRSTKLEDSAMYFCASSIGTGVEKLFFGSGTQLSVL.

The chain has TRBV2 and TRBJ2-7; D is unclear. CDR1 is SNHLY and CDR2 is FYNNEI in the germline V gene. V lost 1 base to trimming and J lost 0 bases, with 7 bases between them. There are 14 residues in the CDR3. CDR3 coding DNA: TGTGCCAGCAGTGAAGACTCCATCTCCTACGAGCAGTACTTC. It encodes CASSEDSISYEQYF.

The chain is built from TRBV12-3 or TRBV12-4 and TRBJ1-5; the D gene is possibly TRBD1 (6 bases). The CDR3 loop spans 13 amino acids. Trimming removed 5 bases at V and 5 bases at J, with 10 bases between. CDR3 in amino acids: CASSQGSYQPQHF. The DNA of the CDR3 is TGTGCCAGCAGTCAGGGGAGTTATCAGCCCCAGCATTTT.

The chain employs TRBV9 and TRBJ2-7; D gene unclear. V was cut by 1 base and J by 2 bases, with 10 bases left in between. Germline CDR1 and CDR2: SGDLS and YYNGEE. The CDR3 totals 14 residues. The CDR3: CASSVSYNAYEQYF. Written as DNA, the CDR3 is TGTGCCAGCAGCGTATCTTACAACGCCTACGAGCAGTACTTC.

This sequence joins TRBV7-7 and TRBJ2-1; the match to TRBD2 covers 12 bases. Germline V gene data show CDR1 as SSHAT and CDR2 as FNYEAQ (reference sequence). The CDR3 spans 15 residues. The V segment lost 4 bases and the J segment 5 bases; nucleotides outside the gene matches: 3. The CDR3 DNA follows: TGTGCCAGCAGCTCGGGACTAGCGGGCGACAATGAGCAGTTCTTC. It is translated as CASSSGLAGDNEQFF.